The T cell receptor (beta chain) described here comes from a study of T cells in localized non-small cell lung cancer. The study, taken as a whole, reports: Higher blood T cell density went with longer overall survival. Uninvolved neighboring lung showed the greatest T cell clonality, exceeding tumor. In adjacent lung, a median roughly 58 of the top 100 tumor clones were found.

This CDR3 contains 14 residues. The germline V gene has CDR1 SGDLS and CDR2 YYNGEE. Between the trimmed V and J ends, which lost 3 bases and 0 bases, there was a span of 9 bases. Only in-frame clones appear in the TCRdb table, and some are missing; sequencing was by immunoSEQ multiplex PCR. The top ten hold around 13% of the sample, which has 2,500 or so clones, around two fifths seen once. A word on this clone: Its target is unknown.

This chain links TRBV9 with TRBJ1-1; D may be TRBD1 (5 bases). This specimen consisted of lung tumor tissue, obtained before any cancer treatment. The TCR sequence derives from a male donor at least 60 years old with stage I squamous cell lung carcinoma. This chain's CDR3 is CASSAKGMNTEAFF. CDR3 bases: TGTGCCAGCAGCGCCAAGGGGATGAACACTGAAGCTTTCTTT.